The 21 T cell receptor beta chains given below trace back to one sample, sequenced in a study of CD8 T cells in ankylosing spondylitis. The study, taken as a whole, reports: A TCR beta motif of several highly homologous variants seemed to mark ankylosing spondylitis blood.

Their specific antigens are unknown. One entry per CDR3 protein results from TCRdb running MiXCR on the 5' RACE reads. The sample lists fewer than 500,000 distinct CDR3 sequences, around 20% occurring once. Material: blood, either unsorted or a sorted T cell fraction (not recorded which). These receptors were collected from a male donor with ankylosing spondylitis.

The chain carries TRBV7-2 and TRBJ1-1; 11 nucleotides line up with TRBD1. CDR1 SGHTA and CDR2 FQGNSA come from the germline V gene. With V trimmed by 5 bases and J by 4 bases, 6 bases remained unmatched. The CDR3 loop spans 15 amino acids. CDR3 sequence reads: CASSPWTGGFTEAFF. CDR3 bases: TGTGCCAGCAGCCCCTGGACAGGGGGCTTCACTGAAGCTTTCTTT.

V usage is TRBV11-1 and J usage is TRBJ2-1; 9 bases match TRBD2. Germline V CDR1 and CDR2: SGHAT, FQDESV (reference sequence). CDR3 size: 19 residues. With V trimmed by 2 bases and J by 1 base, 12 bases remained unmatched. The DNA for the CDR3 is TGTGCCAGCAGCTTACTCGGGACAGTAGCGGGAGCTTCCTACAATGAGCAGTTCTTC. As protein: CASSLLGTVAGASYNEQFF.

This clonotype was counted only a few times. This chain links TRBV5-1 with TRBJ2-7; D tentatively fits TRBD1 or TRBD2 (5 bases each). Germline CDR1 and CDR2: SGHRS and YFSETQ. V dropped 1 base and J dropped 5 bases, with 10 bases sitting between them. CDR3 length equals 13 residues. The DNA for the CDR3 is TGCGCCAGCAGCTTGTTTGGGACCCACGAGCAGTACTTC. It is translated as CASSLFGTHEQYF.

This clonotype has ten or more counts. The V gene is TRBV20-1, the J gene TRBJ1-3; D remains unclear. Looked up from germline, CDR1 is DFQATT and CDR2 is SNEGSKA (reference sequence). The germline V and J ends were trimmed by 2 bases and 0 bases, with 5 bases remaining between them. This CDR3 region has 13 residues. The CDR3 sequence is CSARLSSGNTIYF. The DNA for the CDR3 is TGCAGTGCTAGACTGAGCTCTGGAAACACCATATATTTT.

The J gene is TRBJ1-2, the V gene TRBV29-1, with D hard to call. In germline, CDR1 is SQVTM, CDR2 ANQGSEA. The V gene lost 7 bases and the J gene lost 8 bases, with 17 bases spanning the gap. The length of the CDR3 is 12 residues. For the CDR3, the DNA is TGCAGCGGATACCGAGCAAGTGGAGGCTACACCTTC. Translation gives CSGYRASGGYTF.

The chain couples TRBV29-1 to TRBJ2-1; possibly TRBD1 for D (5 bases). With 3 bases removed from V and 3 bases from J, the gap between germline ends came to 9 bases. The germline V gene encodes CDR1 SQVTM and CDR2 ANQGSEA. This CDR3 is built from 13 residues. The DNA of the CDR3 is TGCAGCGTTGATAAGGGGTACTACAATGAGCAGTTCTTC. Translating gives CSVDKGYYNEQFF.

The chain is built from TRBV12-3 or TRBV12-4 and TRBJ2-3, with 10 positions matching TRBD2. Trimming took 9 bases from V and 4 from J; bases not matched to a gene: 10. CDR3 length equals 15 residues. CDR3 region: CASHRVAGGPDTQYF. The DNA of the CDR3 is TGTGCCAGTCACCGGGTAGCGGGAGGACCAGATACGCAGTATTTT.

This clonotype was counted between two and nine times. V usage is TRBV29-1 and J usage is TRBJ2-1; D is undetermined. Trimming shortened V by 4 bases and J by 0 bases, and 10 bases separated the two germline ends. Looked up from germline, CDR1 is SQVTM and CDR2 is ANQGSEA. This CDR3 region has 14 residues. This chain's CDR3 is CSVAGSSSYNEQFF. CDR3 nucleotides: TGCAGCGTTGCGGGCTCGAGCTCCTACAATGAGCAGTTCTTC.

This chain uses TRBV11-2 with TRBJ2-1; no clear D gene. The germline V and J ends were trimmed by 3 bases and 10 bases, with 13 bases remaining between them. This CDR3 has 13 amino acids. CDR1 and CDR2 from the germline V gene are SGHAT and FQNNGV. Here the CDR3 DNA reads TGTGCCAGCAGCTTTTTCACTACTCGGGAGCAGTTCTTC. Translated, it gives CASSFFTTREQFF.

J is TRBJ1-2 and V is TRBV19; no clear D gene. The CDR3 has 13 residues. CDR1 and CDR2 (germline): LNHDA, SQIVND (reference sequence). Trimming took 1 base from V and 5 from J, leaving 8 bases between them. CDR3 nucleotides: TGTGCCAGTAGTATAGGGGCCGCTTATGGCTACACCTTC. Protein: CASSIGAAYGYTF.

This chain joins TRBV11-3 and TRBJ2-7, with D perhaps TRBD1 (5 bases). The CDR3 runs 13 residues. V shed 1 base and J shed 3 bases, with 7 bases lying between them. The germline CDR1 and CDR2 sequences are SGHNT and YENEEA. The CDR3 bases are TGTGCCAGCAGCTTAGGCAGGGACTACGAGCAGTACTTC. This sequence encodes CASSLGRDYEQYF.

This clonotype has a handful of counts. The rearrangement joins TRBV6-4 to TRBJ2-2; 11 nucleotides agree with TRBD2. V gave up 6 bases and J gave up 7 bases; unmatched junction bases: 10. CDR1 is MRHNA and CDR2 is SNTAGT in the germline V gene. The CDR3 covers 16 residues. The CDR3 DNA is TGTGCCAGCAGCCTCCTAGCGGGAGGACTTATCGGGGAGCTGTTTTTT. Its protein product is CASSLLAGGLIGELFF.

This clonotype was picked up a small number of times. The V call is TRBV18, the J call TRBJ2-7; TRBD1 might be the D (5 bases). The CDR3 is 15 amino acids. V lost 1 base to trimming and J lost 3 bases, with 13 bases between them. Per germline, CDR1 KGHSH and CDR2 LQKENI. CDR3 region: CASSPLYRTNYEQYF. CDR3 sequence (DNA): TGTGCCAGCTCACCACTTTACAGGACCAACTACGAGCAGTACTTC.

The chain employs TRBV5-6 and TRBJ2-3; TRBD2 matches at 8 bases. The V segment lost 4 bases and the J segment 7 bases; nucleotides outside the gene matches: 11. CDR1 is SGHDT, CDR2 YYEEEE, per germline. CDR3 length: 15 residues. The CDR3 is CASSGAGGRRNTQYF. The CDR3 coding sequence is TGTGCCAGCAGCGGGGCGGGCGGGAGGCGGAATACGCAGTATTTT. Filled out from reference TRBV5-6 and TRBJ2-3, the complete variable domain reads DAGVTQSPTHLIKTRGQQVTLRCSPKSGHDTVSWYQQALGQGPQFIFQYYEEEERQRGNFPDRFSGHQFPNYSSELNVNALLLGDSALYLCASSGAGGRRNTQYFGPGTRLTVL.

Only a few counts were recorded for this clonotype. The CDR3, as DNA: TGCAGTGCTAGGGAGTCTGGGGCCAACGTCCTGACTTTC. This encodes CSARESGANVLTF. The chain couples TRBV20-1 to TRBJ2-6; unclear D gene. Germline V gives CDR1 DFQATT, CDR2 SNEGSKA (reference sequence). V was clipped by 3 bases and J by 1 base, with 4 bases between them. CDR3 length equals 13 residues.

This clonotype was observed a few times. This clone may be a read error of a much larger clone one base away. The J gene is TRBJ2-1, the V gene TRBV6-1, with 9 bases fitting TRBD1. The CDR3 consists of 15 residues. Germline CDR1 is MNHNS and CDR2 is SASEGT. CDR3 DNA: TGTGCCAGCCCCCCTGGGACAGGGTCCTACAATGGGCAGTTCTTC. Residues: CASPPGTGSYNGQFF.

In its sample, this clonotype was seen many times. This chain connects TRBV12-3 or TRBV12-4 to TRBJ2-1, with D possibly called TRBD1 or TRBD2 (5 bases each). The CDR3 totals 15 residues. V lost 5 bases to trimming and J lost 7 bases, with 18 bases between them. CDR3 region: CASSPGWESGNEQFF. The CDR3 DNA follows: TGTGCCAGCAGTCCCGGGTGGGAGTCAGGGAATGAGCAGTTCTTC.

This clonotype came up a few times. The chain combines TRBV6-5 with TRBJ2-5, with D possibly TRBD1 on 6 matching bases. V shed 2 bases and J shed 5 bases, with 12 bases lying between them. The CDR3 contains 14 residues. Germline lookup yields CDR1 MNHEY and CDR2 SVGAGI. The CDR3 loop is CASSYGGARETQYF. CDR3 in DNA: TGTGCCAGCAGTTACGGGGGCGCGAGGGAGACCCAGTACTTC.

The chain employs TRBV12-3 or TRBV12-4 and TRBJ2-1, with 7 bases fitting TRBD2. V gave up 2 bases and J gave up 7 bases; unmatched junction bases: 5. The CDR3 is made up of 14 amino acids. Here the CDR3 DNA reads TGTGCCAGCAGTTTAAACGGCGGGAGTAATGAGCAGTTCTTC. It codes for CASSLNGGSNEQFF.

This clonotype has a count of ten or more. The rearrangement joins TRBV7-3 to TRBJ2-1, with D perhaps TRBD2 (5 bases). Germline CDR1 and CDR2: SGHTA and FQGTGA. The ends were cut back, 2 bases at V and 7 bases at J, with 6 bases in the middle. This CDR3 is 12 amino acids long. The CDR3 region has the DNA TGTGCCAGCAGCTTATCGGGAAATGAGCAGTTCTTC. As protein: CASSLSGNEQFF.

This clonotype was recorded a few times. The CDR3 region has the DNA TGTGCCAGCAGCCCCCTGAGACATTCGGAGACCCAGTACTTC. Translation gives CASSPLRHSETQYF. V and J are TRBV25-1 and TRBJ2-5; D remains unclear. The CDR3 consists of 14 residues. The V and J ends lost 6 bases and 5 bases respectively, with 16 bases between them. Germline V CDR1 and CDR2: MGHDK, SYGVNS. The full variable domain, completed using reference TRBV25-1 and TRBJ2-5, is EADIYQTPRYLVIGTGKKITLECSQTMGHDKMYWYQQDPGMELHLIHYSYGVNSTEKGDLSSESTVSRIRTEHFPLTLESARPSHTSQYLCASSPLRHSETQYFGPGTRLLVL.